This T cell receptor beta chain appears in the sequencing data of a study of T cells after yellow fever vaccination. On this clonotype: A much bigger clone sits one base away, suggesting this may be a read error.

The CDR3 is 14 amino acids. Trimming took 4 bases from V and 10 from J, leaving 18 bases between them. Germline-derived CDR1 and CDR2 are SGHRS and YFSETQ. They built TCR cDNA with 5'RACE template switching, a step that put in a universal primer site and UMIs. TCRdb fed the 5' RACE reads into MiXCR, producing one record per CDR3 protein. The sample lists 100,000 to 150,000 distinct CDR3 sequences; 7.4% were seen once. The clonotype was recovered from a man between 18 and 35 years old who received the YFV17D yellow fever vaccine. The chain joins TRBV5-1 to TRBJ2-1, with D possibly matching TRBD2 (5 bases). Sequenced here: CD4+ T cells sorted from PBMCs, sampled 10 to 11 days after the first yellow fever vaccination. The CDR3 DNA sequence: TGCGCCAGCAGCCGGACTGGACGGGCCGAAGAGCAGTTCTTC. Translated, it gives CASSRTGRAEEQFF.